This is a list of T cell receptor beta chains from one sample in a study of naive and memory T cell subsets. TCRdb recomputed calls from the 5' RACE reads with MiXCR, one row per CDR3 protein. This table has roughly 62,000 distinct CDR3 sequences, less than 10% appearing once. These receptor sequences come from a female donor in good health. CDR3s include the opening cysteine and the closing phenylalanine or tryptophan. Fields, in order: V gene, CDR3 protein.

v_call: TRBV14; cdr3_aa: CASSQDRRRPWSDTQYF
v_call: TRBV6-2/TRBV6-3; cdr3_aa: CASRPGLAGVEQYF
v_call: TRBV30; cdr3_aa: CAWSFELFF
v_call: TRBV7-8; cdr3_aa: CASSHGRSNEKLFF
v_call: TRBV6-5; cdr3_aa: CASNPRDYSYEQYF
v_call: TRBV6-5; cdr3_aa: CASSYSGPTGKRTPGNGDTQYF
v_call: TRBV6-6; cdr3_aa: CASSKFLDRVGVVDTEAFF
v_call: TRBV15; cdr3_aa: CATSRDGRDNSPLHF
v_call: TRBV12-3/TRBV12-4; cdr3_aa: CASSFGDRDREAFF
v_call: TRBV14; cdr3_aa: CASSQVGGVLDTEAFF
v_call: TRBV7-2; cdr3_aa: CASSLAPTSGTSSYEQYF
v_call: TRBV10-2; cdr3_aa: CATTQITQETQYF
v_call: TRBV20-1; cdr3_aa: CSAPVLAYEQYF
v_call: TRBV4-2; cdr3_aa: CASSQASGSPNEQFF
v_call: TRBV9; cdr3_aa: CASSVGGAGVAFF
v_call: TRBV13; cdr3_aa: CASSRGLAGENTGELFF
v_call: TRBV2; cdr3_aa: CASIPGRQGGLYGYTF
v_call: TRBV7-6; cdr3_aa: CASSLGLQGTSEAFF
v_call: TRBV5-4; cdr3_aa: CASSSVQGDEKLFF
v_call: TRBV20-1; cdr3_aa: CSARDGLRPGNTIYF
v_call: TRBV29-1; cdr3_aa: CSVSGLAGVEQYF
v_call: TRBV12-3/TRBV12-4; cdr3_aa: CASSPRDRDTEAFF